Below, one T cell receptor (beta chain) is given with its context. Antigen: not known. The data were obtained in a study of circulating and synovial CD4+ cells in juvenile arthritis. General observations from the study: Some such blood samples were as oligoclonal as synovium. Bulk blood CD4 samples held at least an order of magnitude more or fewer genomes than CPL.

Donors were patients with active juvenile idiopathic arthritis. Germline-derived CDR1 and CDR2 are ENHRY and SYGVKD. This CDR3 comprises 14 residues. The V and J ends lost 2 bases and 5 bases, in that order; junction bases with no gene match: 5. TCRdb keeps only in-frame clones here, not all; method: immunoSEQ multiplex PCR. Of some 15,000 clones listed, approximately 89% are singletons. The sequence was obtained from a human donor with juvenile idiopathic arthritis. Sequences were obtained from CD4+ T cells from blood. This chain connects TRBV10-3 to TRBJ2-7, with 8 bases that match TRBD2. The DNA of the CDR3 is TGTGCCATCAGTGAGGGGGCTAGCGGGCACGAGCAGTACTTC. It translates to CAISEGASGHEQYF.